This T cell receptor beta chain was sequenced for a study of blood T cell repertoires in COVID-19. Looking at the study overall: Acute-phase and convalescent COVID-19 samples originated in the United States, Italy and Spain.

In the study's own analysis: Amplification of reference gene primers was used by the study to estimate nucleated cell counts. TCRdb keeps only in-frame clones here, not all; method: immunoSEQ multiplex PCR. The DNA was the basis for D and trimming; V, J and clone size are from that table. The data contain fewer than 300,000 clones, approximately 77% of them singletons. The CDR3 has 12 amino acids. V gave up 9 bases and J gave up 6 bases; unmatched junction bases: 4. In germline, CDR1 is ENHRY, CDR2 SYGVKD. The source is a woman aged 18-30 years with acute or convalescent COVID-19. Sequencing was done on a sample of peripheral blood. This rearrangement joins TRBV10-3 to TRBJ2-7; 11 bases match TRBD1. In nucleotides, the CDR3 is TGTGCCATAGGACAGGGGGCTGGCGAGCAGTACTTC. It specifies CAIGQGAGEQYF.